These 8 T cell receptor beta chains came from one sample sequenced in a study of blood T cell repertoires in COVID-19. The protocol was immunoSEQ multiplex PCR, while the TCRdb copy is restricted to in-frame clones and leaves out a portion. Among over 65,000 clones listed, approximately 90% were seen once. Source material: peripheral blood. These receptors were obtained from a man aged 50-59 years with active COVID-19.

The chain couples TRBV28 to TRBJ2-5, with a weak D call TRBD2 (6 bases). This CDR3 contains 16 residues. Germline CDR1 reads MDHEN; CDR2 reads SYDVKM. The V and J ends lost 2 bases and 5 bases respectively, with 18 bases between them. This CDR3 reads CASSLNPGGDLETQYF. CDR3 nucleotide sequence: TGTGCCAGCAGTTTAAATCCCGGAGGGGATTTGGAGACCCAGTACTTC.

This clone was detected only once. The genes are TRBV5-4 and TRBJ2-2; possibly TRBD2 for D (5 bases). The germline CDR1 and CDR2 sequences are SGHNT and YYREEE (reference sequence). The CDR3 has 14 residues. Trimming took off 0 bases at V and 7 bases at J, with 10 bases between the two ends. DNA for the CDR3: TGTGCCAGCAGCTTGGGGAAGAGGGACGGGGAGCTGTTTTTT. Protein sequence: CASSLGKRDGELFF.

This clone showed up just once. This sequence joins TRBV5-4 and TRBJ1-5, with a tentative D call TRBD1 (6 bases). With 4 bases removed from V and 1 base from J, the gap between germline ends came to 9 bases. The CDR3 runs 14 residues. From germline, CDR1 is SGHNT and CDR2 YYREEE (reference sequence). The CDR3 sequence is CASSLQGSNQPQHF. The CDR3 region has the DNA TGTGCCAGCAGCCTCCAGGGGAGCAATCAGCCCCAGCATTTT.

This clone appeared once. The chain uses TRBV19 and TRBJ2-3, with TRBD2 matching 8 bases. CDR3 length: 16 amino acids. CDR1 and CDR2 (germline): LNHDA, SQIVND (reference sequence). The J segment lost 5 bases and the V segment lost 0 bases, leaving 7 bases of the junction unmatched. The CDR3: CASSIDGRAYRDTQYF. In DNA, the CDR3 is TGTGCCAGTAGTATAGACGGGAGGGCCTACAGAGATACGCAGTATTTT.

In its sample, this clone was seen once. The chain couples TRBV15 to TRBJ2-6; D unresolved. V was cut by 0 bases and J by 0 bases, with 6 bases left in between. CDR3 length: 16 amino acids. Germline loops: CDR1 LNHNV, CDR2 YYDKDF (reference sequence). CDR3 sequence (DNA): TGTGCCACCAGCAGAGACAGGATCTCTGGGGCCAACGTCCTGACTTTC. Amino acid sequence: CATSRDRISGANVLTF.

This chain joins TRBV28 and TRBJ2-7, with D maybe TRBD1 (7 bases). Germline CDR1 MDHEN, CDR2 SYDVKM. The V and J ends lost 3 bases and 4 bases respectively, with 19 bases between them. The CDR3 extends over 16 amino acids. CDR3 protein: CASSFSEGAAFYEQYF. CDR3 coding DNA: TGTGCCAGCAGTTTCTCGGAGGGGGCTGCATTTTACGAGCAGTACTTC.

The chain carries TRBV18 and TRBJ1-5, with D perhaps matching TRBD1 (5 bases). The CDR3 runs 15 residues. V lost 6 bases and J lost 4, with 16 bases in between. Germline CDR1 is KGHSH and CDR2 is LQKENI. This chain's CDR3 is CASSPLPGANQPQHF. CDR3 in DNA: TGTGCCAGCTCCCCGTTGCCTGGGGCAAATCAGCCCCAGCATTTT.

The genes are TRBV7-2 and TRBJ2-7; 9 positions agree with TRBD1. With 4 bases clipped from V and 4 bases from J, the junction kept 5 bases outside the gene matches. The CDR3 extends over 14 amino acids. CDR1 and CDR2 (germline): SGHTA, FQGNSA. The DNA for the CDR3 is TGTGCCAGCAGCTCAACAGGGGGCGGTTACGAGCAGTACTTC. The encoded protein is CASSSTGGGYEQYF.